The next 13 T cell receptor beta chains were all read from a single sample in a study of CXCR3-negative and CXCR3-positive naive CD8 T cells (dated by TCRdb to 2018 to 2020). On the study overall, not on this receptor specifically: TRB CDR3s from CXCR3-positive naive cells showed higher hydrophobicity (lower Kidera factor 4), lower energy, and higher strength and volume indices than CXCR3-negative naive cells.

These TCRs' antigens remain unknown. The run used a NextSeq 550. The Human TCR Profiling Kit (MiLaboratory) was used to make UMI-labeled 5' RACE TRB cDNA libraries. TCRdb reprocessed the reads, and each CDR3 protein sequence is entered once, without DNA. The sample table records about 86,000 distinct CDR3 sequences. Of the sample, 0.82% falls within the top ten clones. The sample was naive CXCR3+ CD8+ T cells from blood. Taken with the paper, the label for cell subset or site translates to: CD45RO-CCR7+CD27+CD95- naive CD8+ T cells expressing CXCR3 (TNR3+). The receptors shown here come from a human donor in good health. Some clones in this sample may be carry-over from other donors' samples.

V and J are TRBV4-3 and TRBJ2-7; checking the TCRdb D call of TRBD1 is not possible without DNA. The germline V gene has CDR1 LGHNA and CDR2 YSLEER. The CDR3 is 15 amino acids. The CDR3 spells CASTPARGVSYEQYF.

V is TRBV29-1 and J is TRBJ1-2; there is no DNA to check the TCRdb D call of TRBD1. Per germline, CDR1 SQVTM and CDR2 ANQGSEA. The CDR3 has 13 amino acids. The chain's CDR3 is CSVLGQTNYGYTF.

V usage is TRBV7-9 and J usage is TRBJ2-7; TCRdb indicates TRBD1, and absent DNA this call remains unverified. Per the germline V gene, CDR1 is SEHNR and CDR2 is FQNEAQ (reference sequence). This CDR3 is 16 amino acids long. The CDR3: CASSRETGTWVYEQYF.

This chain uses TRBV4-1 with TRBJ2-5; TCRdb returns TRBD2, unconfirmable since there is no DNA. The germline gives CDR1 MGHRA, CDR2 YSYEKL. This CDR3 region has 17 residues. The CDR3 is CASSQPSGSYARETQYF.

CDR3 sequence: CASSPAGGWNEQFF. This sequence joins TRBV6-1 and TRBJ2-1; TCRdb proposes TRBD2, but this gene call is untestable without DNA. The CDR3 totals 14 residues. Germline-derived CDR1 and CDR2 are MNHNS and SASEGT.

The CDR3 spells CASSLWGSSTDTQYF. V is TRBV5-1 and J is TRBJ2-3; TCRdb's D call of TRBD1 is untestable without DNA. Germline values: CDR1 SGHRS, CDR2 YFSETQ. The CDR3 covers 15 residues.

The chain links TRBV11-2 to TRBJ2-5; TCRdb's D gene call, TRBD1, goes unchecked for lack of DNA. Germline V gene sequence: CDR1 SGHAT, CDR2 FQNNGV. This CDR3 contains 15 residues. The CDR3 is CASSPMDRGEETQYF.

V usage is TRBV3-1 and J usage is TRBJ2-7; there is no DNA to check the TCRdb D call of TRBD2. There are 16 residues in the CDR3. Germline assignment: CDR1 LGHDT and CDR2 YNNKEL (reference sequence). The CDR3 region is CASSQSPTSGIYGQYF.

The gene calls are TRBV28 and TRBJ2-1; TCRdb reports TRBD2, a call that lacks DNA to check it against. The CDR3 spans 18 residues. The germline V gene has CDR1 MDHEN and CDR2 SYDVKM. This CDR3 is CASSLQGLAGVSYNEQFF.

The chain couples TRBV4-3 to TRBJ2-3. CDR3 length: 12 residues. The germline CDR1 and CDR2 sequences are LGHNA and YSLEER. This chain's CDR3 is CASSQVGNTQYF.

The gene calls are TRBV6-2 or TRBV6-3 and TRBJ2-1; TCRdb's D gene call, TRBD2, goes unchecked for lack of DNA. The germline V gene encodes CDR1 MNHEY and CDR2 SVGEGT. The CDR3 length is 15 residues. CDR3: CASSYYVTLGNEQFF.

This chain connects TRBV20-1 to TRBJ2-1; the TRBD2 assignment by TCRdb is unverifiable without DNA. The CDR3 sequence is 15 residues long. In germline, CDR1 is DFQATT, CDR2 SNEGSKA (reference sequence). The CDR3 sequence is CSAPDGGDGRPEQFF.

This rearrangement joins TRBV6-6 to TRBJ1-5; TCRdb names TRBD1, which stays unverified in the absence of DNA. Looked up from germline, CDR1 is MNHNY and CDR2 is SVGAGI (reference sequence). CDR3 length equals 15 residues. The CDR3 sequence is CASRAGDYSNQPQHF.